Reported below is one TCR beta chain. Its antigen is currently unknown. These data originate in a study of CD8+ T cells in alopecia areata. Overall study: Tofacitinib treatment spanned 6 to 18 months, with 6 months off drug afterward. Study-wide results and limits: Higher clonality was seen in lesional scalp than in normal scalp, especially in alopecia totalis/universalis. Researchers reported that TCR sharing among patients proved less clear than in mice, possibly HLA-linked. The study found tofacitinib significantly decreased scalp clonality and expanded CD8+ clones among the top 100.

Extraction and reverse transcription of RNA yielded cDNA as the sequencing template. Assay used: immunoSEQ multiplex PCR; TCRdb lists only in-frame clones, some missing. The profile shows around 120,000 clones, roughly 63% of them singletons. Losses at the gene ends were 1 base for V and 3 bases for J; bases not matched to a gene: 3. The germline V gene encodes CDR1 LGHNA and CDR2 YSLEER. This CDR3 has 16 amino acids. Indicated treatment: oral pan-JAK inhibitor, 5-10 mg twice daily. The receptor's source is a human donor with alopecia areata. The specimen was CD8+ T cells sorted from blood, collected at week 4, from a patient treated with tofacitinib. The chain is built from TRBV4-3 and TRBJ2-1, with 10 nucleotides matching TRBD1. DNA for the CDR3: TGCGCCAGCAGCCAAGGGGACAGGGGCTTCTACAATGAGCAGTTCTTC. Its protein is CASSQGDRGFYNEQFF.